This T cell receptor (beta chain) was found in a study of cytomegalovirus exposure and HLA in healthy donors (dated by TCRdb to about 2017). For context, the study as a whole: An earlier analysis of roughly 630 of the donors reported 250 to 350 Gb of sequence data and approximately 110 million unique TCR beta sequences from some 180 million T cells. A later genetic analysis used genome-wide SNP genotypes for about 55% of the 666 donors, treating that subset as a discovery cohort. The number of donors typed differed by locus, with about 629-630 for A, B, C, DRB1 and DQB1, 522 for DQA1, 600 to 610 for DPA1, and over 400 for DPB1. Roughly 300 gigabases of sequencing data and around 87 million unique TCR sequences were included in an early release covering about 600 HLA-typed donors. Several DR-DQ haplotypes were treated as single units for association and clustering because of strong linkage in the cohort. HLA typing covered class I and class II loci at four-digit resolution. In addition to the first cohort of 666 subjects, a separate validation cohort of under 150 different subjects was used. An earlier analysis of 500 to 750 of the donors applied high-throughput TCR beta sequencing to assess whether each TCR beta V gene segment acted as functional or pseudogenic. The study used immunosequencing to profile the T cell repertoires of about 670 subjects and linked those repertoires to cytomegalovirus serostatus. The genetic ancestry cluster associated with self-reported Caucasian donors included 80% to 90% of the approximately 410 genotyped donors. A later analysis re-analyzed previously published TCR beta repertoires from 650 to 800 donors and added high-resolution HLA genotyping to study TCR occurrence patterns. Rather than using new phenotypic data, the later analysis identified candidate immune exposures from TCR beta sequences and from how often those sequences occurred across donors. The study aimed to test whether signatures of past pathogen exposure could be identified by cataloging public T cell receptors. To predict cytomegalovirus infection status, the study brought together high-throughput TCR immunosequencing, statistical association of individual TCRs with disease status, and machine learning. Donor age, sex, ethnicity and CMV serostatus were compiled alongside the repertoire data. All discovery cohort repertoires had been generated using a single sequencing platform. On average, over 200,000 unique TCR beta nucleotide sequences were sequenced per donor among some 420 genotyped donors of the cohort, with 15% to 20% of those sequences being non-productive. Results the study describes overall, beyond this receptor: According to a later genetic analysis, donors in an Asian-associated ancestry cluster had fewer N-insertions in productive TCRs than the roughly 700-donor mean. A cluster of highly shared sequence variants was judged likely to be a technical artifact of the sequencing pipeline. The classifier was reported to diagnose cytomegalovirus status with high specificity and sensitivity in both the original and validation cohorts. In a later analysis, several top co-occurrence clusters were reported to appear linked to parvovirus B19, influenza, CMV and Epstein-Barr virus. In an earlier analysis of some 500 of the donors, most TCR beta V segments were observed in productive rearrangements about 87% or about 30% of the time, broadly matching IMGT annotations. According to a later analysis, most CMV-associated TCR beta chains appeared to be HLA-restricted, and the HLA associations seemed to be driven largely by CMV exposure. The cohort was sequenced for TCR beta chains only, and without alpha or paired-chain data the features that could be detected were limited. HLA typing was unavailable for some donors at each locus, so association tests used only the typed subset. The 87-base-pair reads could not distinguish some IMGT-functional V segments, including TRBV6-2 and TRBV6-3, so those segments were excluded. At a false discovery rate of 0.05, a later analysis linked around 17,000 TCR beta sequences to specific HLA alleles. When HLA alleles, especially DR and DQ, strongly co-occurred, TCR associations were difficult to assign to individual alleles. While some public TCRs were present in many individuals, most TCR sequences turned up only very rarely across donors. Presence/absence analyses assumed roughly uniform sequencing depth across donors, an assumption that may not hold. Linkage disequilibrium might explain the correlated functional status among segregating V segments, but an unknown experimental factor could not be excluded. According to a later analysis, TCR association rates differed among HLA loci, with DRB1 alleles showing the most associated TCRs and HLA-C alleles showing the fewest. According to the authors, the approach could potentially be generalized to other disease states and immunological phenotypes. Roughly 15 rarely observed V segments, including chromosome 9 orphons, were excluded from the earlier analysis of several hundred of the donors because counts were too low. In a later analysis, HLA-associated TCR beta chains showed more clonal expansion and lower generation probabilities than non-associated chains that were equally common. Three of the identified cytomegalovirus-associated TCR beta chains were confirmed in vitro to be specific for cytomegalovirus antigens. A total of about 150 TCR beta chains were listed by the study as associated with cytomegalovirus. In a later genetic analysis, a missense DCLRE1C variant was associated with V-gene and J-gene trimming of TCR beta chains, and the association was replicated in an independent cohort. Immune exposure information for the cohort was limited to CMV serostatus. A further reported finding was that TCR beta sequences accurately predicted the HLA-A and HLA-B alleles for most subjects in the first cohort.

For this clone: Its antigen remains unidentified. Base qualities were left out, and no much larger clone turns up one base away.

The cohort was made up of 500 to 850 healthy bone marrow donors. At the time of sampling, all cohort members were nominally healthy, though unrecorded immune exposures were likely present. The donor tested CMV seronegative and was one of the 352 seronegative cohort members. Every donor gave a peripheral blood sample, and the peripheral blood mononuclear cells from that sample were used for TCR beta sequencing. Genomic DNA extraction from the blood cell samples was performed with the Qiagen DNeasy Blood Extraction Kit. For CDR1 and CDR2, the germline V gene lists MDHEN and SYDVKM. V is clipped by 6 bases and J by 2 bases, and the sequence between their germline boundaries is 5 bases long. The CDR3, cysteine through phenylalanine, is 12 amino acids long. Only the CDR3 region is kept as DNA, spanning 36 bases read in frame from base 1. The library was produced with the immunoSEQ multiplex PCR assay. The multiplex PCR relied on a mix of 60 forward primers for TCR Vbeta segments and 13 reverse primers for TCR Jbeta segments. A multiplex PCR assay on genomic DNA amplified the CDR3 region of rearranged TCR beta genes. The amplified TCR beta libraries were sequenced on the Illumina HiSeq System as 87-base-pair reads. As for the original processing: In a later analysis, about 80 million unique TCR beta chains were counted across the roughly 700 repertoires, and around 11 million of these chains were shared by at least two donors. Raw reads were error-corrected and collapsed into unique sequences with a nearest-neighbor algorithm that merged closely related sequences to remove PCR and sequencing errors. CDR3 sequences were aligned to IMGT reference sequences to assign V, D and J gene segments. Each retained sequence needed at least a six-nucleotide match to both a V gene segment and a J gene segment. A rearrangement was called productive if the CDR3 had no stop codons and remained in frame with V and J, and every other rearrangement was called non-productive. Following IMGT convention, CDR3 was defined as the stretch from the second conserved V-encoded cysteine up to the conserved J-encoded phenylalanine. Sequences without an unambiguous match to a single V gene segment were excluded from the earlier analysis of over 500 of the donors. In an earlier analysis of approximately 610 of the donors, V segments were called functional above 56.7% productive rearrangements and were called segregating when the between-donor standard deviation exceeded 5%. To diagnose cytomegalovirus status from the catalog of TCR beta chain sequences, a statistical classification framework was built. A later analysis assigned V and J genes by comparing TCR nucleotide sequences with IMGT/GENE-DB human TR gene sequences. Using the TCRdist pipeline, a later analysis assigned CDR3 sequences along with most-parsimonious VDJ recombination scenarios. In a later analysis, each TCR beta chain was defined by its CDR3 amino acid sequence together with its V-gene family, and reads lacking a unique V-gene family were excluded. In a later analysis, 450 to 600 highly shared, low-generation-probability nucleotide sequences were removed to address suspected cross-contamination and a sequencing artifact. A later analysis calculated a clonal expansion index for each public chain from normalized within-repertoire ranks of inferred template counts. In a later analysis, generation probabilities were computed using a VDJ recombination model fitted to out-of-frame rearrangements, and the results were checked against IGoR. Hypergeometric tests were used in a later analysis to score TCR-TCR, TCR-HLA and TCR-CMV co-occurrence, with a repertoire-size bias correction applied to the TCR pairs. A later analysis estimated false discovery rates by permuting HLA or CMV assignments 20 times. In a later analysis, co-occurring TCRs were grouped using DBSCAN, and TCRdist sequence similarity was added for clustering within HLA-allele-positive subsets. Co-occurrence clustering excluded repertoires with fewer than 30,000 or more than 120,000 public chains, plus five with anomalous nucleotide sharing. What TCRdb holds here is the immuneACCESS table cut down to in-frame rearrangements. Part of the clones is not present; checked against another copy, under half of the missing clones reflect an unresolved V gene, and the others are unexplained. V, J and clone size were drawn from that table, and D and trimming were deduced from the DNA. The sample includes over 50,000 clones, with about 80% observed a single time. 1.5% to 2% of the sample belongs to the ten largest clones.

Recombination connected TRBV28 to TRBJ1-5, with the identity of the D gene unclear. Sequenced input: PBMCs. The origin of this receptor is a man aged 40-50 years in good health and CMV-seronegative. Read as DNA, the sequence is TGTGCCAGCAGGGAGGGCAATCAGCCCCAGCATTTT. Translation gives CASREGNQPQHF.